This T cell receptor (beta chain) emerged from a study of tissue T cells after allogeneic stem cell transplantation. Points from the study as a whole: Few T cell clones were shared across patients, but motif clusters showed tissue-specific shared signatures.

With regard to this clone: Its specificity is not known. All gene names here are mouse names.

Some clones are missing from TCRdb's copy, which holds only in-frame ones; the method was immunoSEQ multiplex PCR. Of about 16,000 clones in the sample, roughly three quarters are singletons; the top ten hold approximately 1%. Source material: spleen. The clonotype originates from a female BALB/c mouse in good health. The strain is characterized by the MHC haplotype H2-d.

The CDR3 DNA, read in part, is TGTGCCAGCAACCGGGGCTCAAACACAGAAGTCTTC. It encodes CASNRGSNTEVF. The complete CDR3 protein is CASNRGSNTEVFF. The chain uses TRBV13-1 and TRBJ1-1, with D possibly matching TRBD1 (5 bases). The read ends 1 residue before the CDR3 terminus; that terminus is restored from the germline J gene. This CDR3 spans 13 amino acids. Germline CDR1 reads NSHNY; CDR2 reads SYGAGN. The V end was cut by 6 bases, the J end by 0 bases, with 9 bases between.